The 11 T cell receptor beta chains reported below all come from one sample, sequenced in a study of T cell responses to AZD1222 COVID-19 vaccine. This table comes from immunoSEQ multiplex PCR, and its TCRdb copy is limited to in-frame clones, with some not included. The sample shows some 170,000 clones, 92% of them seen only once. The sequenced sample was peripheral blood, obtained on day 0 of MenACWY control vaccination. The source of these receptors is an adult in good health.

This rearrangement joins TRBV30 to TRBJ2-7; no firm D call. CDR1 is GTSNPN, CDR2 SVGIG, per germline (reference sequence). CDR3 size: 13 residues. Trimming cost V 5 bases and J 8 bases, with 19 bases left between them. The CDR3 protein is CAWLDRYRWQQYF. In DNA, the CDR3 is TGTGCCTGGTTAGACCGGTATAGATGGCAGCAGTACTTC.

The chain is built from TRBV27 and TRBJ1-4; 10 bases match TRBD1. The V gene end was trimmed by 6 bases and the J gene end by 7 bases; junction bases not matched to a gene: 5. This CDR3 has 14 amino acids. The germline gives CDR1 MNHEY, CDR2 SMNVEV (reference sequence). The CDR3 bases are TGTGCCAGCAGACCGGGACAGGGGCGTGAAAAACTGTTTTTT. Translating gives CASRPGQGREKLFF.

This clone was counted once. The rearrangement joins TRBV9 to TRBJ2-2, with D possibly being TRBD1 or TRBD2 (6 bases each). CDR3 length: 18 amino acids. The germline V gene has CDR1 SGDLS and CDR2 YYNGEE. The V end was cut by 3 bases, the J end by 2 bases, with 20 bases between. The CDR3 loop reads CASSDSLKGGLNTGELFF. For the CDR3, the DNA is TGTGCCAGCAGCGACTCCCTTAAAGGGGGACTTAACACCGGGGAGCTGTTTTTT.

This clone was counted a single time. The CDR3 DNA reads TGTGCCAGCAATCGGGGGGGATCCGGAAACACCATATATTTT. Translating it yields CASNRGGSGNTIYF. J is TRBJ1-3 and V is TRBV28, with D perhaps matching TRBD1 (5 bases). V lost 7 bases, J lost 4 bases, and 14 bases lay in between. The germline V gene encodes CDR1 MDHEN and CDR2 SYDVKM. The CDR3 covers 14 residues.

The CDR3 here is CASRKLGQGLREQYF. DNA for the CDR3: TGTGCCAGCAGGAAACTAGGACAGGGTCTGAGAGAGCAGTACTTC. The genes are TRBV6-5 and TRBJ2-7; 8 bases line up with TRBD1. The germline V gene encodes CDR1 MNHEY and CDR2 SVGAGI. V trimming: 6 bases; J trimming: 7 bases; junction bases outside the gene matches: 14. CDR3 length equals 15 residues.

The chain combines TRBV2 with TRBJ2-1; 8 nucleotides match TRBD2. Germline V gene data show CDR1 as SNHLY and CDR2 as FYNNEI. CDR3 length: 15 amino acids. The junction had 8 bases not matched to a gene; V was cut back by 2 bases and J by 8 bases. The CDR3, as DNA: TGTGCCAGCAGTGAAAGGGCGGGAGGCAAGGATGAGCAGTTCTTC. It yields the protein CASSERAGGKDEQFF.

The CDR3 coding sequence is TGCGCCAGCAGCCAAGATTCCCGGGGGCTTGATGGCTACACCTTC. As protein: CASSQDSRGLDGYTF. This chain connects TRBV4-1 to TRBJ1-2, with a weak D call TRBD1 (6 bases). Deletions cut 0 bases from V and 6 bases from J, with 14 bases between. CDR3 length: 15 amino acids. From germline, CDR1 is MGHRA and CDR2 YSYEKL.

CDR3 sequence reads: CASSTSPRTGFGELFF. The CDR3 nucleotides are TGTGCCAGCAGCACAAGCCCTAGGACAGGGTTCGGGGAGCTGTTTTTT. The V and J genes are TRBV9 and TRBJ2-2; 8 nucleotides match TRBD1. Germline CDR1 SGDLS, CDR2 YYNGEE. Trimming took 4 bases from V and 7 from J; bases not matched to a gene: 12. CDR3 size: 16 residues.

This chain links TRBV27 with TRBJ1-1; 8 bases are shared with TRBD1. CDR1 is MNHEY and CDR2 is SMNVEV in the germline V gene (reference sequence). J lost 4 bases, V lost 5 bases, and 12 bases had no gene match. This CDR3 is built from 16 residues. CDR3 in amino acids: CASSPRPPGGGTEAFF. CDR3 bases: TGTGCCAGCAGTCCCCGACCCCCAGGGGGCGGCACTGAAGCTTTCTTT.

This clone is a singleton in its sample. CDR3 bases: TGTGCCAGCAGCGTAGATGGCGGGGGGTACAATGAGCAGTTCTTC. This codes for CASSVDGGGYNEQFF. This chain joins TRBV9 and TRBJ2-1; 8 nucleotides agree with TRBD2. The trim removed 0 bases at V and 4 bases at J, leaving 3 bases unmatched. The CDR3 runs 15 residues. The germline gives CDR1 SGDLS, CDR2 YYNGEE.

In this sample, this clone turned up once. This rearrangement joins TRBV7-9 to TRBJ1-1; 11 nucleotides match TRBD1. The V and J ends lost 4 bases and 3 bases, in that order; junction bases with no gene match: 4. The germline gives CDR1 SEHNR, CDR2 FQNEAQ (reference sequence). CDR3 size: 15 residues. CDR3 region: CASSSWDRGDTEAFF. In nucleotides, the CDR3 is TGTGCCAGCAGCTCATGGGACAGGGGGGACACTGAAGCTTTCTTT.